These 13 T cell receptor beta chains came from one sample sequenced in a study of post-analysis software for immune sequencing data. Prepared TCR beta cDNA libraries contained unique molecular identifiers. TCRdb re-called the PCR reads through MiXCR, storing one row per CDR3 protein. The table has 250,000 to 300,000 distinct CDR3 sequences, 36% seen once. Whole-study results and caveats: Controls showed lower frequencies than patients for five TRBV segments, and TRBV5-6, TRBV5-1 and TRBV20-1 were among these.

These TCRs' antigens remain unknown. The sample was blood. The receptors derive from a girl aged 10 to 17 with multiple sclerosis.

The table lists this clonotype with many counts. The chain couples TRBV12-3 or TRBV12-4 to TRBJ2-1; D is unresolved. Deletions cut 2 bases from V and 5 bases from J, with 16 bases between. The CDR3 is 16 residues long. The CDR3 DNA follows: TGTGCCAGCAGTTTACCAGCGATACAACCTAACAATGAGCAGTTCTTC. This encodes CASSLPAIQPNNEQFF.

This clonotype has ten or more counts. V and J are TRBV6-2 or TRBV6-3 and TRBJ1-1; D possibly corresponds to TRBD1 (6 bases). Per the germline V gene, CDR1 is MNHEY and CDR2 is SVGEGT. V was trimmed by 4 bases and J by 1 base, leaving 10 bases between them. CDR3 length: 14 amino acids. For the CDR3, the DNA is TGTGCCAGCAGTTCCCCGGGACAGAACACTGAAGCTTTCTTT. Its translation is CASSSPGQNTEAFF.

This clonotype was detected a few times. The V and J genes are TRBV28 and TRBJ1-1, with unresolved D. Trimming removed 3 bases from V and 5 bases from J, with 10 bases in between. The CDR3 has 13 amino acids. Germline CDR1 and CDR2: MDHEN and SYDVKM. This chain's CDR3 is CASSFQRRTEAFF. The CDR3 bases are TGTGCCAGCAGTTTTCAGAGGAGGACTGAAGCTTTCTTT.

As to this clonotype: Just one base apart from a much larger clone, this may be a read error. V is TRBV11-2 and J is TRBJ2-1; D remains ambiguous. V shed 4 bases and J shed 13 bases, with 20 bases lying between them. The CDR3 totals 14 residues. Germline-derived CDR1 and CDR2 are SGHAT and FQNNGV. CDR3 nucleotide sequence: TGTGCCAGCAGCTCAGCGAAGACTGAAGAGACCCAGTTCTTC. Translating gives CASSSAKTEETQFF.

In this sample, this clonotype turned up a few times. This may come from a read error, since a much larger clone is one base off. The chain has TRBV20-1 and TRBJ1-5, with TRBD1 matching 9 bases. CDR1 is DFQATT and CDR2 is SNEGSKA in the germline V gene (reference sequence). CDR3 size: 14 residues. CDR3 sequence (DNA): TGCAGTACTAGAGTAAACAGGGGGCATCAGCCCCAGCATTTT. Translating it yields CSTRVNRGHQPQHF.

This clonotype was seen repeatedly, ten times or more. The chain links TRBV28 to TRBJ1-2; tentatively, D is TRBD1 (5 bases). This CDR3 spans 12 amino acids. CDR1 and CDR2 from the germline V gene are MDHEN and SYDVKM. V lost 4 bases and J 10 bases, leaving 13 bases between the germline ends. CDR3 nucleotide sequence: TGTGCCAGCAGTTCAGGGACGCGGCACTACACCTTC. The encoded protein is CASSSGTRHYTF.

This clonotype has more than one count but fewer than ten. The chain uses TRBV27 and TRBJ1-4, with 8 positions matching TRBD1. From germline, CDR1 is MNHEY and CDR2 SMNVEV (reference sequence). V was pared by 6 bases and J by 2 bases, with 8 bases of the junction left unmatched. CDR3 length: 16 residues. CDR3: CASRTGAGSTNEKLFF. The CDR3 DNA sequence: TGTGCCAGCAGGACAGGGGCAGGGTCTACTAATGAAAAACTGTTTTTT.

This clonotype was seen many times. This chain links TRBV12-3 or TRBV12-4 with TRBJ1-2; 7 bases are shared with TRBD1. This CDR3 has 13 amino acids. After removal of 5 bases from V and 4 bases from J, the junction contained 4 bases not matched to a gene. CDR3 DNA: TGTGCCAGCAGTCTACAGGGGTTCTATGGCTACACCTTC. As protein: CASSLQGFYGYTF.

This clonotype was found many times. The CDR3 loop is CSVISLETQYF. The CDR3 nucleotides read TGCAGCGTGATCTCGTTGGAGACCCAGTACTTC. The rearrangement links TRBV29-1 to TRBJ2-5; D is uncertain. Germline CDR1 SQVTM, CDR2 ANQGSEA. The ends were cut back, 6 bases at V and 5 bases at J, with 10 bases in the middle. The CDR3 spans 11 residues.

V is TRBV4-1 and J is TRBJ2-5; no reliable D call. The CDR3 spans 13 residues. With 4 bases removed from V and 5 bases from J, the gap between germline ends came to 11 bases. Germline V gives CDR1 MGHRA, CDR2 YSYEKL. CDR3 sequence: CASSRQPRETQYF. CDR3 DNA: TGCGCCAGCAGCCGTCAGCCCAGGGAGACCCAGTACTTC.

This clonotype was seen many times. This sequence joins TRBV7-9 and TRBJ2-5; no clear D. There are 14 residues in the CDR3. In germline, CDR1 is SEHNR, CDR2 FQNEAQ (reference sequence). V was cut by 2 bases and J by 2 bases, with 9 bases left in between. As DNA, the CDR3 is TGTGCCAGCAGCTTACAACAGAATCAAGAGACCCAGTACTTC. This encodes CASSLQQNQETQYF.

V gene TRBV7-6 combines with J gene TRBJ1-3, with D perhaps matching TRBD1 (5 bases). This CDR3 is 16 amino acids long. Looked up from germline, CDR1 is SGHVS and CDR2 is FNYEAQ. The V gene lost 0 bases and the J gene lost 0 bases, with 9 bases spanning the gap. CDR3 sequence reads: CASSLAPGNSGNTIYF. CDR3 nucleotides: TGTGCCAGCAGCTTAGCGCCAGGGAACTCTGGAAACACCATATATTTT.

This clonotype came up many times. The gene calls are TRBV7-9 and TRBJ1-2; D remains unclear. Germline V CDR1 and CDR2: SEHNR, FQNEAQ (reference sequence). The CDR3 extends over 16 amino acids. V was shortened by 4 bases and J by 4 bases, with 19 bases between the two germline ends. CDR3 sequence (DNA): TGTGCCAGCAGCTCCTTCCGGAATGAGCCTGGCTATGGCTACACCTTC. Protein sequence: CASSSFRNEPGYGYTF.